This T cell receptor beta chain was recorded in a study of blood T cell repertoires in COVID-19. About the study: Some COVID-19 samples were acute and others convalescent; all came from the United States, Italy and Spain. In each case, the material was cDNA or gDNA derived from T cells, B-cell-depleted T cells, or PBMCs.

After removal of 5 bases from V and 0 bases from J, the junction contained 8 bases not matched to a gene. The germline CDR1 and CDR2 sequences are SGHTA and FQGNSA. The CDR3 runs to 18 residues. Study processing details: Reference gene primers were amplified, and this amplification served to estimate nucleated cell counts. TCRdb keeps only in-frame clones here, not all; method: immunoSEQ multiplex PCR. V, J and clone size were drawn from that table, and D and trimming were deduced from the DNA. The data show roughly 120,000 clones, roughly nine tenths seen once. The rearrangement joins TRBV7-2 to TRBJ2-2; 11 positions match TRBD2. The sequencing input was peripheral blood. The source is a man between 60 and 75 years old with COVID-19, enrolled during active disease. CDR3 nucleotides: TGTGCCAGCAGCGTTAGCGGGAGGGGCCCTACGAACACCGGGGAGCTGTTTTTT. Translated: CASSVSGRGPTNTGELFF.